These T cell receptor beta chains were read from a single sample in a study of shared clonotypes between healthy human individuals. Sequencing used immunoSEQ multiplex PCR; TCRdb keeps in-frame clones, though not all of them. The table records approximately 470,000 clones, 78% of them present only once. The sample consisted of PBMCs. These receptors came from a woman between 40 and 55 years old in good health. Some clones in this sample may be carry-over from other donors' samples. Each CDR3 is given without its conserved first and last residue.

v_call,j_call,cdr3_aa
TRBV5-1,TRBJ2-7,ASSLGGTGGSEQY
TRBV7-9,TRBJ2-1,ASSSTGVYEQF
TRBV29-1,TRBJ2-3,SVDWGNTQY
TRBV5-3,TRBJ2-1,ARSLLCGRSLLNEQF
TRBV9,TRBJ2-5,ASSVGTEETQY
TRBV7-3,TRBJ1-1,ASSLGDSTEAF
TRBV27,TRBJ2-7,ASSLSLGYEQY
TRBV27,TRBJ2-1,ASGVGLGTWQF
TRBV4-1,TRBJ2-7,ASSKGPILRYEQY
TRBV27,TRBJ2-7,ASRYTGQHPSYEQY